Listed here are 14 T cell receptor beta chains from one sample, sequenced in a study of cytomegalovirus exposure and HLA in healthy donors. The PCR ran on 60 Vbeta and 13 Jbeta primers. Produced via immunoSEQ multiplex PCR; TCRdb's table is partial and in-frame only. The repertoire consists of tens of thousands of clones, with roughly 70% occurring once and the leading ten covering about 12%. The sequenced sample consisted of PBMCs. The receptor set was obtained from a woman aged 40 to 50 in good health and CMV-seropositive.

This clone was counted only a few times. The chain joins TRBV2 to TRBJ1-1; no clear D gene. The CDR3 is 11 residues long. The germline gives CDR1 SNHLY, CDR2 FYNNEI. Between the trimmed V and J ends, which lost 5 bases and 8 bases, there was a span of 9 bases. This CDR3 reads CASSSPVEAFF. As DNA, the CDR3 is TGTGCCAGCAGTAGCCCCGTAGAAGCTTTCTTT.

This clone was found once. This rearrangement joins TRBV18 to TRBJ2-3; 11 bases line up with TRBD2. The V segment lost 6 bases and the J segment 0 bases; nucleotides outside the gene matches: 5. The CDR3 runs to 16 residues. The germline V gene encodes CDR1 KGHSH and CDR2 LQKENI. The CDR3 loop is CASSSSGGPSTDTQYF. In DNA, the CDR3 is TGTGCCAGCTCGTCTAGCGGGGGGCCTAGCACAGATACGCAGTATTTT.

This clone has more than one count but fewer than ten. CDR3 nucleotides: TGCGCCAGCAGCTTGGGGTTGGGAGAGCTAAACACTGAAGCTTTCTTT. This sequence encodes CASSLGLGELNTEAFF. The rearrangement links TRBV5-1 to TRBJ1-1; D uncertain. V lost 0 bases, J lost 2 bases, and 14 bases lay in between. The CDR3 spans 16 residues. In germline, CDR1 is SGHRS, CDR2 YFSETQ.

This clone was found once. The chain employs TRBV5-6 and TRBJ1-4, with unresolved D. Germline V gene sequence: CDR1 SGHDT, CDR2 YYEEEE. There are 15 residues in the CDR3. Trimming pared 1 base from V and 4 bases from J, leaving 11 bases between. The CDR3 DNA reads TGTGCCAGCAGCTTGAACCCAGGACTTAATGAAAAACTGTTTTTT. It encodes CASSLNPGLNEKLFF.

The chain links TRBV6-5 to TRBJ1-5; D may be TRBD1 (5 bases). The ends were cut back, 6 bases at V and 0 bases at J, with 9 bases in the middle. Per the germline V gene, CDR1 is MNHEY and CDR2 is SVGAGI. CDR3 length equals 14 residues. The CDR3 DNA reads as TGTGCCAGCAGCAGACAGACTAGCAATCAGCCCCAGCATTTT. It specifies CASSRQTSNQPQHF.

V is TRBV19 and J is TRBJ1-5, with a weak D call TRBD1 (5 bases). V was trimmed by 7 bases and J by 0 bases, leaving 16 bases between them. The CDR3 sequence is 16 residues long. CDR1 is LNHDA, CDR2 SQIVND, per germline (reference sequence). CDR3 amino acids: CASTSNGAASNQPQHF. The CDR3 nucleotides are TGTGCCAGTACATCAAATGGGGCAGCTAGCAATCAGCCCCAGCATTTT.

The chain carries TRBV4-1 and TRBJ2-7, with TRBD1 matching 7 bases. The J segment lost 4 bases and the V segment lost 0 bases, leaving 6 bases of the junction unmatched. Germline values: CDR1 MGHRA, CDR2 YSYEKL. The CDR3 totals 15 residues. Here the CDR3 DNA reads TGCGCCAGCAGCCAAGAACCTCACAGGGGTTACGAGCAGTACTTC. Translating it yields CASSQEPHRGYEQYF.

V is TRBV18 and J is TRBJ1-5, with TRBD1 identical over 8 bases. Trimming took 3 bases from V and 4 from J; bases not matched to a gene: 11. This CDR3 contains 17 residues. Germline V CDR1 and CDR2: KGHSH, LQKENI. In DNA form, the CDR3 reads TGTGCCAGCTCACCTCTCCCCGGGACAGGAGTAAATCAGCCCCAGCATTTT. Protein: CASSPLPGTGVNQPQHF.

The V and J genes are TRBV9 and TRBJ1-1, with TRBD1 as a possible D gene (6 bases). The ends were cut back, 3 bases at V and 0 bases at J, with 12 bases in the middle. The germline CDR1 and CDR2 sequences are SGDLS and YYNGEE. The CDR3 consists of 15 residues. The CDR3 protein is CASSAKDRMNTEAFF. As DNA, the CDR3 is TGTGCCAGCAGCGCCAAAGACAGGATGAACACTGAAGCTTTCTTT.

The chain is built from TRBV7-9 and TRBJ2-3; D might be TRBD1 (6 bases). CDR3 length: 15 amino acids. Trimming took off 0 bases at V and 2 bases at J, with 9 bases between the two ends. The germline CDR1 and CDR2 sequences are SEHNR and FQNEAQ (reference sequence). The CDR3 nucleotides are TGTGCCAGCAGCTTAGCGGCAGGGGACACAGATACGCAGTATTTT. It specifies CASSLAAGDTDTQYF. The full variable domain, with the rest looked up from reference TRBV7-9 and TRBJ2-3, is DTGVSQNPRHKITKRGQNVTFRCDPISEHNRLYWYRQTLGQGPEFLTYFQNEAQLEKSRLLSDRFSAERPKGSFSTLEIQRTEQGDSAMYLCASSLAAGDTDTQYFGPGTRLTVL.

The chain is built from TRBV5-4 and TRBJ1-1; no firm D call. This CDR3 is built from 14 residues. Germline lookup yields CDR1 SGHNT and CDR2 YYREEE (reference sequence). The ends were cut back, 1 base at V and 3 bases at J, with 10 bases in the middle. The CDR3 loop is CASSLQAGDTEAFF. The CDR3 nucleotides read TGTGCCAGCAGCTTGCAGGCCGGGGACACTGAAGCTTTCTTT. The complete variable domain, with remaining parts taken from reference TRBV5-4 and TRBJ1-1, reads ETGVTQSPTHLIKTRGQQVTLRCSSQSGHNTVSWYQQALGQGPQFIFQYYREEENGRGNFPPRFSGLQFPNYSSELNVNALELDDSALYLCASSLQAGDTEAFFGQGTRLTVV.

The chain carries TRBV28 and TRBJ2-7; the match to TRBD2 covers 7 bases. CDR1 is MDHEN, CDR2 SYDVKM, per germline. The CDR3 sequence is 15 residues long. V lost 6 bases to trimming and J lost 2 bases; unmatched junction nucleotides: 10. Written as DNA, the CDR3 is TGTGCCAGCAGCCTCCTACTGGGGGGGGCCTACGAGCAGTACTTC. It yields the protein CASSLLLGGAYEQYF. Combining the CDR3 with reference TRBV28 and TRBJ2-7 gives the whole variable domain DVKVTQSSRYLVKRTGEKVFLECVQDMDHENMFWYRQDPGLGLRLIYFSYDVKMKEKGDIPEGYSVSREKKERFSLILESASTNQTSMYLCASSLLLGGAYEQYFGPGTRLTVT.

The gene calls are TRBV5-1 and TRBJ2-6; D ambiguous. The germline V gene has CDR1 SGHRS and CDR2 YFSETQ. This CDR3 region has 16 residues. Trimming shortened V by 1 base and J by 2 bases, and 10 bases separated the two germline ends. DNA of the CDR3: TGCGCCAGCAGCTTGCGACTGACGACTGGGGCCAACGTCCTGACTTTC. This translates into CASSLRLTTGANVLTF. Supplemented by reference TRBV5-1 and TRBJ2-6, the full variable domain reads KAGVTQTPRYLIKTRGQQVTLSCSPISGHRSVSWYQQTPGQGLQFLFEYFSETQRNKGNFPGRFSGRQFSNSRSEMNVSTLELGDSALYLCASSLRLTTGANVLTFGAGSRLTVL.

The rearrangement links TRBV7-9 to TRBJ1-4; tentatively, D is TRBD1 (5 bases). Germline loops: CDR1 SEHNR, CDR2 FQNEAQ (reference sequence). V was shortened by 2 bases and J by 5 bases, with 9 bases between the two germline ends. CDR3 length equals 14 residues. CDR3 DNA sequence: TGTGCCAGCAGCTTAATGGGACTAAATGAAAAACTGTTTTTT. Its translation is CASSLMGLNEKLFF.